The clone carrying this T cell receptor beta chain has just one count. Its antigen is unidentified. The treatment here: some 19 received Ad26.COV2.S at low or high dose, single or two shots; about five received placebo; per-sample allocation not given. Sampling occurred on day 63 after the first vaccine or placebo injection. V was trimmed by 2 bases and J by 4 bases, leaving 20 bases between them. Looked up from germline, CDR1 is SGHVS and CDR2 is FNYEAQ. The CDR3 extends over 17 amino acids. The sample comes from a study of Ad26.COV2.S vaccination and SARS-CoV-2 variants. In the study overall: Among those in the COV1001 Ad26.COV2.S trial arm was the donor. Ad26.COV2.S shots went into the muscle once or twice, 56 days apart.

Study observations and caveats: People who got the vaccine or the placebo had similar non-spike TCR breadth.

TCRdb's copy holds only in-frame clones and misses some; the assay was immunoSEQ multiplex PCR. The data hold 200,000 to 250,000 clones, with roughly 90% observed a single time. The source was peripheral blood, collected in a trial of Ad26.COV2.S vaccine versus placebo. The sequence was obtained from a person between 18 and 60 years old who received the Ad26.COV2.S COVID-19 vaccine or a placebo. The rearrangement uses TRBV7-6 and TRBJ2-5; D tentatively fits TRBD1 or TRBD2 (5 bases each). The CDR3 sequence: CASSLRTQGLRGETQYF. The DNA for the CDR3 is TGTGCCAGCAGCTTACGGACGCAGGGCCTTCGGGGAGAGACCCAGTACTTC.